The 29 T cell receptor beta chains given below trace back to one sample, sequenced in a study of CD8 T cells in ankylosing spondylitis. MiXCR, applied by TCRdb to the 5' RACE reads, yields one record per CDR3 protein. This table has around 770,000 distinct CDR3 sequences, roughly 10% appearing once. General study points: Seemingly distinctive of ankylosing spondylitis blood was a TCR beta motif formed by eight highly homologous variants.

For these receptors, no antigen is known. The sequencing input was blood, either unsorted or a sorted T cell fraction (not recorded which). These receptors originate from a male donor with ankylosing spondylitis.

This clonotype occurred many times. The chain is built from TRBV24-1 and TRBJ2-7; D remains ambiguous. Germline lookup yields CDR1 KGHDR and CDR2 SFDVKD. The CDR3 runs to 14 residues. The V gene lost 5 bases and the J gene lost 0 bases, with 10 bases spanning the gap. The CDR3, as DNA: TGTGCCACCAGTGTTCCACGGCCCTCCTACGAGCAGTACTTC. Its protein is CATSVPRPSYEQYF.

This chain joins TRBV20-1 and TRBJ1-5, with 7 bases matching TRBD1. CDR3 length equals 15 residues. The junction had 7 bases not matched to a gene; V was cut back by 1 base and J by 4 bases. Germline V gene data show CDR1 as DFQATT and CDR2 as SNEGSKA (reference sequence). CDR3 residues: CSARVGTAYNQPQHF. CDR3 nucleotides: TGCAGTGCTAGAGTTGGGACAGCGTATAATCAGCCCCAGCATTTT.

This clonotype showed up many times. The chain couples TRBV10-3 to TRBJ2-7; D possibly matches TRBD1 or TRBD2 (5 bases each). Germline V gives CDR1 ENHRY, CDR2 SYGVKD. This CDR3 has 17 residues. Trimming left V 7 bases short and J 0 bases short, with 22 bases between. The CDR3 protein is CAITPSWGSHLSYEQYF. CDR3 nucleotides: TGTGCCATCACCCCCAGTTGGGGGTCCCACCTCTCCTACGAGCAGTACTTC.

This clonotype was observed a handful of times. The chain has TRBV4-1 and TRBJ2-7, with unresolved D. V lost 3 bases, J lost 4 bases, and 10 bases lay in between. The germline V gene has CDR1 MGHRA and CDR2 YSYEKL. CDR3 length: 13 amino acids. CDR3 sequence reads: CASSQTYGYEQYF. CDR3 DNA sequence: TGCGCCAGCAGCCAGACCTACGGGTACGAGCAGTACTTC.

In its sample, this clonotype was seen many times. The CDR3 protein is CAISEGQIPYEQYF. For the CDR3, the DNA is TGTGCCATCAGTGAAGGACAGATCCCCTACGAGCAGTACTTC. J is TRBJ2-7 and V is TRBV10-3; D is perhaps TRBD1 (6 bases). Germline V CDR1 and CDR2: ENHRY, SYGVKD. V lost 3 bases, J lost 2 bases, and 11 bases lay in between. The CDR3 contains 14 residues.

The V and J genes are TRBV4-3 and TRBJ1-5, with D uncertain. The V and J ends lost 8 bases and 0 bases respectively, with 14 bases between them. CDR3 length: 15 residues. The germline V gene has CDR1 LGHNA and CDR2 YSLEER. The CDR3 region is CASAARLGSNQPQHF. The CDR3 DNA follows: TGCGCCAGCGCCGCAAGGTTGGGTAGCAATCAGCCCCAGCATTTT.

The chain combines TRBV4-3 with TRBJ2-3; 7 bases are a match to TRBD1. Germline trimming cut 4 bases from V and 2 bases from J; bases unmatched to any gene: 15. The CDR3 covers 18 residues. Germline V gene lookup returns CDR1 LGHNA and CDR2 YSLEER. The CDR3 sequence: CASSPKFRQGVATDTQYF. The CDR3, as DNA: TGCGCCAGCAGCCCCAAGTTTCGACAGGGAGTCGCCACAGATACGCAGTATTTT.

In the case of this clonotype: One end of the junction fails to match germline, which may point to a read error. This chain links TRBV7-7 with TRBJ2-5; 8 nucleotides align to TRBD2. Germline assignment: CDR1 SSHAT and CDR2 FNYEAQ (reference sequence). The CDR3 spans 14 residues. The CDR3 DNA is TGTGCTAGCAGCCCCACAGGGACTAGGGAGACCCAGTACTTC. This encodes CASSPTGTRETQYF.

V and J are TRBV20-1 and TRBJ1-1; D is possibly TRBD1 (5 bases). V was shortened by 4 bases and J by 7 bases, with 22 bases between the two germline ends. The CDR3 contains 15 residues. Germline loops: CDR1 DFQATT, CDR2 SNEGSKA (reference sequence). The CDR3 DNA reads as TGCAGTGCTACCTCAAACCTGCCAGGGCAGGATGAAGCTTTCTTT. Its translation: CSATSNLPGQDEAFF.

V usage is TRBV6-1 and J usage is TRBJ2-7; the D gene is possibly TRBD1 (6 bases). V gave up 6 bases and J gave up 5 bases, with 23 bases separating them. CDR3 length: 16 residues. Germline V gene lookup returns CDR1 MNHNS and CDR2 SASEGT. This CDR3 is CASSRRFLDRPHEQYF. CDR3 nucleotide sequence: TGTGCCAGCAGCCGACGTTTCCTCGACAGGCCCCACGAGCAGTACTTC.

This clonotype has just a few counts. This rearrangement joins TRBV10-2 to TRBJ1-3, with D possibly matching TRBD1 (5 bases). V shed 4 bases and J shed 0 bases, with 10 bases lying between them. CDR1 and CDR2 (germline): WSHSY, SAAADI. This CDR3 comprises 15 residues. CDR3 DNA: TGCGCCAGCAGTGCAGCGGGGGGCTCTGGAAACACCATATATTTT. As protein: CASSAAGGSGNTIYF.

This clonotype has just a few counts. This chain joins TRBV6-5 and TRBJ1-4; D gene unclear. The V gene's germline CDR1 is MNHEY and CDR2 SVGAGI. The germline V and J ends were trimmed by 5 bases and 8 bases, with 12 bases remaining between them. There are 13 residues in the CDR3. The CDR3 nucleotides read TGTGCCAGCAGTAACCTTCAGGCCGAAAAACTGTTTTTT. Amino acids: CASSNLQAEKLFF.

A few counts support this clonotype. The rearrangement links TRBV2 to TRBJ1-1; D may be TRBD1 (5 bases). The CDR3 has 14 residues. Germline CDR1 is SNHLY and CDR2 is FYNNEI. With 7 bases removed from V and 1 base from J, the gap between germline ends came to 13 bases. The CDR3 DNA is TGTGCCAGCAAAGGCAGGGCAGGGAACACTGAAGCTTTCTTT. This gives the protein CASKGRAGNTEAFF.

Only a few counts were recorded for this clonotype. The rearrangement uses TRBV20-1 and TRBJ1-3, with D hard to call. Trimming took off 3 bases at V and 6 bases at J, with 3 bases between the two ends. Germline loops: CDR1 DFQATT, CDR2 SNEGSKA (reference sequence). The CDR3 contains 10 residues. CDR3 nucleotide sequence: TGCAGTGCTAGGGAAAACACCATATATTTT. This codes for CSARENTIYF.

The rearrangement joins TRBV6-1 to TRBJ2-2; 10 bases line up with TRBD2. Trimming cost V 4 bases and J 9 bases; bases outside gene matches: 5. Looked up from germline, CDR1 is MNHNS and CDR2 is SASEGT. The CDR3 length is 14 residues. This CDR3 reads CASSGAGGGRELFF. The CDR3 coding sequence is TGTGCCAGCAGTGGAGCGGGAGGGGGTCGGGAGCTGTTTTTT.

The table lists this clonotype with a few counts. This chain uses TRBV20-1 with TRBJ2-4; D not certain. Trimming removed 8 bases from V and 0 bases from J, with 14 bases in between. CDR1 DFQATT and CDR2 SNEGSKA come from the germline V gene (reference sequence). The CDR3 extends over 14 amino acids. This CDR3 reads CSPPPLLAKNIQYF. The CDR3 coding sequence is TGCAGTCCCCCCCCGCTTTTAGCCAAAAACATTCAGTACTTC.

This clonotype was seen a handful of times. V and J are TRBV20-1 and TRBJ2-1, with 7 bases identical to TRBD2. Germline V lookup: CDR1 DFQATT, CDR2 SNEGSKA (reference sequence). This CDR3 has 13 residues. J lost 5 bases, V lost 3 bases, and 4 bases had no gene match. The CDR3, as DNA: TGCAGTGCTAGGGTGGGACTAAACAATGAGCAGTTCTTC. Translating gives CSARVGLNNEQFF.

The DNA for the CDR3 is TGTGCCAGCAGTTACGGCGTTAACATGAACACTGAAGCTTTCTTT. Amino acids: CASSYGVNMNTEAFF. The chain recombines TRBV6-5 with TRBJ1-1; D gene unclear. CDR3 length: 15 residues. Germline V lookup: CDR1 MNHEY, CDR2 SVGAGI. V was trimmed by 2 bases and J by 0 bases, leaving 10 bases between them.

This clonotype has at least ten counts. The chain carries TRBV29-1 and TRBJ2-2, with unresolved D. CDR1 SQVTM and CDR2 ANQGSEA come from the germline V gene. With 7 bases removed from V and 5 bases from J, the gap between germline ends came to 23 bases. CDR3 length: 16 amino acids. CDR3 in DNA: TGCAGCGCCCTAGGCCCCGGGTCCCGTGGGACCGGGGAGCTGTTTTTT. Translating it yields CSALGPGSRGTGELFF.

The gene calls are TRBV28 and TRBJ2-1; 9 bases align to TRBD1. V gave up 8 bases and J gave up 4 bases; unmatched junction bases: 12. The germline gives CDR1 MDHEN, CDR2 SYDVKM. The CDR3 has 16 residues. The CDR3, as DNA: TGTGCCAGCTTACCTAGGGGGACAGGGTTTTACAATGAGCAGTTCTTC. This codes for CASLPRGTGFYNEQFF.

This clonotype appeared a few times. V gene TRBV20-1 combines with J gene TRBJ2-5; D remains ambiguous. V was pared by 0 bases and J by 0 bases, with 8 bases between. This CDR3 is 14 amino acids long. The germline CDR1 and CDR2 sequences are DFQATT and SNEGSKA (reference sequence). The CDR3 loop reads CSARDWANQETQYF. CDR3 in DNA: TGCAGTGCTAGAGATTGGGCAAACCAAGAGACCCAGTACTTC.

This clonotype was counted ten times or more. The CDR3 region is CASSPGGGMNYGYTF. CDR3 DNA sequence: TGTGCCAGCAGCCCCGGCGGAGGTATGAACTATGGCTACACCTTC. The J gene is TRBJ1-2, the V gene TRBV28, with D unclear. V was shortened by 6 bases and J by 2 bases, with 16 bases between the two germline ends. This CDR3 comprises 15 residues. The germline V gene encodes CDR1 MDHEN and CDR2 SYDVKM.

The CDR3 region has the DNA TGTGCCAGCAGTTCAACGGGACAGGGAGTAATAGGCTACACCTTC. It specifies CASSSTGQGVIGYTF. This chain uses TRBV6-2 or TRBV6-3 with TRBJ1-2; 9 bases fit TRBD1. The CDR3 sequence is 15 residues long. The V and J ends lost 4 bases and 8 bases, in that order; junction bases with no gene match: 11. The germline V gene has CDR1 MNHEY and CDR2 SVGEGT.

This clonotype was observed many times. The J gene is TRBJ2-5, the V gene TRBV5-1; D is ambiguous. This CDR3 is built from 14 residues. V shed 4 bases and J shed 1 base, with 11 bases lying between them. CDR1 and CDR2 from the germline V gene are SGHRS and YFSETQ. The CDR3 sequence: CASSLRATQETQYF. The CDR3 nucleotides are TGCGCCAGCAGCCTGCGCGCGACCCAAGAGACCCAGTACTTC. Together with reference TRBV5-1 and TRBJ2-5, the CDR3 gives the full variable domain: KAGVTQTPRYLIKTRGQQVTLSCSPISGHRSVSWYQQTPGQGLQFLFEYFSETQRNKGNFPGRFSGRQFSNSRSEMNVSTLELGDSALYLCASSLRATQETQYFGPGTRLLVL.

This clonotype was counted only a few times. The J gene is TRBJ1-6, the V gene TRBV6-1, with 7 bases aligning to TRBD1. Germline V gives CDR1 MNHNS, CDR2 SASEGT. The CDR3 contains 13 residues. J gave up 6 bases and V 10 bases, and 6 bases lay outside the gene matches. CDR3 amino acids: CATRTGPNSPLHF. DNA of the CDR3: TGTGCCACCAGGACAGGCCCTAATTCACCCCTCCACTTT.

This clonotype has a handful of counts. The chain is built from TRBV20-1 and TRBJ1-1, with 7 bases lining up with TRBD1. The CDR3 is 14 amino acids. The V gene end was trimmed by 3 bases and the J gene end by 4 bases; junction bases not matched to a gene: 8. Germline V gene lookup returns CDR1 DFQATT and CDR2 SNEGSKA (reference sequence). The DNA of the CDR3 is TGCAGTGCTAGGTTCCAGGGGGAGGGCACTGAAGCTTTCTTT. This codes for CSARFQGEGTEAFF.

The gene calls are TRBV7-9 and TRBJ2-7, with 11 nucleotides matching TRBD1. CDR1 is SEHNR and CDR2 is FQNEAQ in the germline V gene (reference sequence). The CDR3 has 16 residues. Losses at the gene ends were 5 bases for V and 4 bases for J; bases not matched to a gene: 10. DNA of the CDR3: TGTGCCAGCAGCCTTACTACCGGGACAGGGGGTTACGAGCAGTACTTC. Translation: CASSLTTGTGGYEQYF. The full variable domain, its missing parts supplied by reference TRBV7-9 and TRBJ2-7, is DTGVSQNPRHKITKRGQNVTFRCDPISEHNRLYWYRQTLGQGPEFLTYFQNEAQLEKSRLLSDRFSAERPKGSFSTLEIQRTEQGDSAMYLCASSLTTGTGGYEQYFGPGTRLTVT.

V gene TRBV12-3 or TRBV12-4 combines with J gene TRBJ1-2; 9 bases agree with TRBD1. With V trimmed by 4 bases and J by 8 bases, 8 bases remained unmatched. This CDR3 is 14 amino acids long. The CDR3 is CASSSGTGIYGYTF. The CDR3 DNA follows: TGTGCCAGCAGTTCGGGGACAGGGATCTACGGCTACACCTTC.

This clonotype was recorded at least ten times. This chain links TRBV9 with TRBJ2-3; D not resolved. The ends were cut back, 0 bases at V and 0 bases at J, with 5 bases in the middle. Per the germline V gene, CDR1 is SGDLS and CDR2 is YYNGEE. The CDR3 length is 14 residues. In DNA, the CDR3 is TGTGCCAGCAGCGTAGGGGGTAGCACAGATACGCAGTATTTT. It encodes CASSVGGSTDTQYF.